The following is a T cell receptor (beta chain) sequence with its context. The antigen remains undetermined. Donor samples were obtained from healthy Caucasian individuals from Russia, aged about 6 to 95. Each sample used at least 6 million PBMCs. The authors ran a second PCR of about 6 to 11 cycles using a sample-barcoded 5' primer and a J-beta primer mix. Each CDR3 protein gets one entry after TCRdb re-called the 5' RACE reads with MiXCR. This table holds about 1,600,000 distinct CDR3 sequences, 42% found once. This record belongs to a study of blood T cells in healthy people across ages. General study results and limits: Those diversity estimates obtained from one million T cells were thought to be underestimates. Both naive CD4+ cell counts and diversity were greater in long-lived donors than in aged donors.

From germline, CDR1 is MGHRA and CDR2 YSYEKL. V was shortened by 1 base and J by 5 bases, with 17 bases between the two germline ends. This CDR3 region has 16 residues. The sequenced material came from blood. The J gene is TRBJ1-2, the V gene TRBV4-1; maybe TRBD1 (5 bases). The clonotype was recovered from a woman between 18 and 30 years old in good health. The CDR3, as DNA: TGCGCCAGCAGCCAAGGGGGGACCGTAGAGGGGTATGGCTACACCTTC. Translated, it gives CASSQGGTVEGYGYTF.